This TCR beta chain was retrieved from a study of immune heterogeneity within non-small cell lung tumors. Using 32 V and 13 J primers, multiplex PCR amplified TCR beta CDR3. TCRdb analysed the multiplex PCR reads with MiXCR anew, one entry per CDR3 protein. The sample gives some 21,000 distinct CDR3 sequences, around 30% of which show up once; 4.4% is in the top ten. This clonotype is categorized as medium-sized. Trimming cost V 5 bases and J 8 bases, with 19 bases left between them. CDR1 LNHNV and CDR2 YYDKDF come from the germline V gene (reference sequence). The CDR3 is 15 amino acids. Bulk tumor genomic DNA served as template, at around 600 ng per sample. Several widely spaced biopsies per primary tumor were taken during surgery. Enrolled patients presented with newly diagnosed, previously untreated non-small cell lung cancer and underwent curative surgery.

The receptor's source is a middle-aged man with non-small cell lung cancer. Sequenced: lung tumor tissue. J is TRBJ2-4 and V is TRBV15; D is perhaps TRBD2 (6 bases). The CDR3 DNA sequence: TGTGCCACCAGCTTGTGGGGGACTCATGGGTACATTCAGTACTTC. The encoded protein is CATSLWGTHGYIQYF.